Presented here are 3 T cell receptor beta chains from one specimen sequenced in a study of cytomegalovirus exposure and HLA in healthy donors. PCR used 60 Vbeta primers and 13 Jbeta primers. The assay was immunoSEQ multiplex PCR, and TCRdb's table has in-frame clones only and misses some. The sample lists some 190,000 clones, about 77% occurring once. The sequencing sample was made of PBMCs. These receptors were collected from a woman aged 25 to 45 in good health and CMV-seropositive.

The CDR3 DNA sequence: TGTGCCAGCAGTGAGGCGGGAGTCCGGCCCTATGGCTACACCTTC. Protein product: CASSEAGVRPYGYTF. The gene calls are TRBV6-1 and TRBJ1-2; D is ambiguous. Trimming shortened V by 3 bases and J by 4 bases, and 15 bases separated the two germline ends. The CDR3 is 15 residues long. The germline V gene encodes CDR1 MNHNS and CDR2 SASEGT.

In its sample, this clone was seen many times. The CDR3, as DNA: TGTGCCAGCAGCTTCCCGACCGGGTCTGGAAACACCATATATTTT. This translates into CASSFPTGSGNTIYF. The chain combines TRBV7-9 with TRBJ1-3; D remains ambiguous. Trimming shortened V by 3 bases and J by 1 base, and 10 bases separated the two germline ends. The CDR3 extends over 15 amino acids. In germline, CDR1 is SEHNR, CDR2 FQNEAQ (reference sequence).

This chain uses TRBV4-2 with TRBJ2-2; tentatively, D is TRBD1 (5 bases). This CDR3 is built from 15 residues. CDR1 and CDR2 (germline): LGHNA, YNFKEQ. The V end was cut by 4 bases, the J end by 5 bases, with 14 bases between. For the CDR3, the DNA is TGTGCCAGCAGCCGACAGCTCGATTGGACCGGGGAGCTGTTTTTT. It yields the protein CASSRQLDWTGELFF.